Each of the 27 T cell receptor beta chains below was sequenced from the same sample in a study of early T cells in non-severe SARS-CoV-2 infection. TCRdb used MiXCR to reprocess the 5' RACE reads, holding one entry per CDR3 protein. The sample contains tens of thousands of distinct CDR3 sequences, around 6% of which appear only once. Sequencing was done on a sample of whole blood. The receptors originated from an adult who was a healthcare worker with PCR-confirmed SARS-CoV-2 infection or an uninfected control (not recorded which).

This CDR3 reads CASSWDLASYNEQFF. The CDR3 bases are TGCGCCAGCAGCTGGGACCTGGCCTCCTACAATGAGCAGTTCTTC. The genes are TRBV5-1 and TRBJ2-1; either TRBD1 or TRBD2 may supply D (5 bases each). Trimming pared 3 bases from V and 0 bases from J, leaving 10 bases between. CDR3 size: 15 residues. Per germline, CDR1 SGHRS and CDR2 YFSETQ.

This clonotype was detected only a few times. The CDR3 here is CASSPGEGANQPQHF. CDR3 coding DNA: TGTGCCAGTAGTCCCGGGGAAGGGGCGAATCAGCCCCAGCATTTT. The genes are TRBV19 and TRBJ1-5; possible D gene TRBD1, 5 bases. The germline V and J ends were trimmed by 5 bases and 4 bases, with 15 bases remaining between them. The CDR3 has 15 amino acids. Per the germline V gene, CDR1 is LNHDA and CDR2 is SQIVND (reference sequence).

This clonotype was found many times. The chain combines TRBV20-1 with TRBJ2-6; unclear D gene. Germline V gene lookup returns CDR1 DFQATT and CDR2 SNEGSKA (reference sequence). V dropped 4 bases and J dropped 0 bases, with 4 bases sitting between them. The CDR3 length is 13 residues. The CDR3 loop reads CSATNSGANVLTF. CDR3 DNA sequence: TGCAGTGCTACCAACTCTGGGGCCAACGTCCTGACTTTC.

This clonotype was seen many times. The V call is TRBV5-1, the J call TRBJ2-2; TRBD1 agrees at 7 bases. After removal of 3 bases from V and 0 bases from J, the junction contained 2 bases not matched to a gene. Germline V CDR1 and CDR2: SGHRS, YFSETQ. CDR3 size: 15 residues. CDR3 in amino acids: CASSWGTANTGELFF. Written as DNA, the CDR3 is TGCGCCAGCAGCTGGGGGACAGCGAACACCGGGGAGCTGTTTTTT. Combining the CDR3 with reference TRBV5-1 and TRBJ2-2 gives the whole variable domain KAGVTQTPRYLIKTRGQQVTLSCSPISGHRSVSWYQQTPGQGLQFLFEYFSETQRNKGNFPGRFSGRQFSNSRSEMNVSTLELGDSALYLCASSWGTANTGELFFGEGSRLTVL.

This clonotype was counted ten times or more. The V gene is TRBV7-2, the J gene TRBJ2-7; 10 nucleotides agree with TRBD1. Germline CDR1 is SGHTA and CDR2 is FQGNSA. The CDR3 runs to 14 residues. Trimming at V came to 3 bases and at J to 6 bases, leaving 5 bases not matched to a gene. The CDR3 DNA reads as TGTGCCAGCAGCTTCCGGACAGGGGGTATCGAGCAGTACTTC. This encodes CASSFRTGGIEQYF.

This clonotype was seen repeatedly, ten times or more. The rearrangement joins TRBV20-1 to TRBJ2-7; 8 positions match TRBD1. V shed 6 bases and J 3 bases; nucleotides not matched to a gene: 10. The CDR3 spans 14 residues. Germline CDR1 is DFQATT and CDR2 is SNEGSKA (reference sequence). The CDR3 DNA follows: TGCAGTGCGATCACGGGACAGGAGATCTACGAGCAGTACTTC. Its translation is CSAITGQEIYEQYF.

This clonotype was seen many times. V gene TRBV6-4 combines with J gene TRBJ2-2; perhaps TRBD2 as D (5 bases). Germline V gene data show CDR1 as MRHNA and CDR2 as SNTAGT. This CDR3 is built from 13 residues. Trimming shortened V by 2 bases and J by 6 bases, and 7 bases separated the two germline ends. The CDR3: CASSDGAAGELFF. The CDR3 nucleotides read TGTGCCAGCAGTGACGGAGCGGCCGGGGAGCTGTTTTTT.

This clonotype was recorded many times. The gene calls are TRBV28 and TRBJ1-5; unclear D gene. This CDR3 has 12 amino acids. V was shortened by 1 base and J by 12 bases, with 10 bases between the two germline ends. Per germline, CDR1 MDHEN and CDR2 SYDVKM. DNA for the CDR3: TGTGCCAGCAGTTTATTATTGGTAATCCAGCATTTT. It encodes CASSLLLVIQHF.

This clonotype occurred a few times. The chain links TRBV5-1 to TRBJ2-7; the D is unclear. This CDR3 has 14 residues. V dropped 0 bases and J dropped 0 bases, with 7 bases sitting between them. Per the germline V gene, CDR1 is SGHRS and CDR2 is YFSETQ. CDR3 in amino acids: CASSLGWGSYEQYF. The CDR3 coding sequence is TGCGCCAGCAGCTTGGGCTGGGGCTCCTACGAGCAGTACTTC.

In this sample, this clonotype turned up many times. The chain couples TRBV19 to TRBJ2-7; unclear D gene. V was clipped by 5 bases and J by 6 bases, with 8 bases between them. CDR1 LNHDA and CDR2 SQIVND come from the germline V gene (reference sequence). The CDR3 extends over 11 amino acids. CDR3 region: CASSLGREQYF. The CDR3 DNA is TGTGCCAGTAGTCTAGGACGCGAGCAGTACTTC.

This clonotype has ten or more counts. The chain uses TRBV5-1 and TRBJ2-1, with D maybe TRBD2 (5 bases). Germline V gives CDR1 SGHRS, CDR2 YFSETQ. The V and J ends lost 4 bases and 2 bases respectively, with 10 bases between them. CDR3 length: 14 amino acids. The CDR3 DNA is TGCGCCAGCAGCCGGTCGGGGACCTACAATGAGCAGTTCTTC. Amino acids: CASSRSGTYNEQFF.

Only a few counts were recorded for this clonotype. The chain has TRBV7-2 and TRBJ2-3; TRBD1 aligns across 7 bases. Germline V gene data show CDR1 as SGHTA and CDR2 as FQGNSA. The CDR3 consists of 16 residues. The junction had 10 bases not matched to a gene; V was cut back by 5 bases and J by 2 bases. CDR3 sequence reads: CASSVIQGSYTDTQYF. CDR3 DNA sequence: TGTGCCAGCAGCGTAATACAGGGGTCTTACACAGATACGCAGTATTTT.

This clonotype appeared a few times. The rearrangement links TRBV20-1 to TRBJ2-7, with D possibly TRBD1 on 6 matching bases. Trimming removed 1 base at V and 0 bases at J, with 16 bases between. Germline CDR1 is DFQATT and CDR2 is SNEGSKA (reference sequence). The CDR3 is made up of 16 amino acids. CDR3 residues: CSARVGQYSSSYEQYF. The CDR3 region has the DNA TGCAGTGCTAGAGTCGGACAGTATTCGAGCTCCTACGAGCAGTACTTC.

This clonotype was seen many times. The rearrangement links TRBV4-2 to TRBJ2-1; 7 positions match TRBD2. Germline V CDR1 and CDR2: LGHNA, YNFKEQ. The CDR3 loop spans 17 amino acids. Trimming cost V 4 bases and J 0 bases; bases outside gene matches: 9. CDR3 residues: CASSPMGLAASYNEQFF. CDR3 bases: TGTGCCAGCAGCCCGATGGGGCTAGCGGCCTCCTACAATGAGCAGTTCTTC.

Many counts were recorded for this clonotype. The genes are TRBV7-9 and TRBJ2-6, with no clear D. CDR1 is SEHNR and CDR2 is FQNEAQ in the germline V gene (reference sequence). Trimming pared 3 bases from V and 3 bases from J, leaving 6 bases between. The CDR3 consists of 14 residues. The CDR3 here is CASSFGFGANVLTF. The CDR3 DNA follows: TGTGCCAGCAGCTTTGGTTTTGGGGCCAACGTCCTGACTTTC. The full variable domain, completed using reference TRBV7-9 and TRBJ2-6, is DTGVSQNPRHKITKRGQNVTFRCDPISEHNRLYWYRQTLGQGPEFLTYFQNEAQLEKSRLLSDRFSAERPKGSFSTLEIQRTEQGDSAMYLCASSFGFGANVLTFGAGSRLTVL.

The sample holds many counts of this clonotype. This chain uses TRBV12-3 or TRBV12-4 with TRBJ2-2; D not resolved. The CDR3 is made up of 16 amino acids. Trimming removed 1 base from V and 6 bases from J, with 15 bases in between. CDR3 region: CASSLGGPPRPGELFF. The CDR3 DNA follows: TGTGCCAGCAGTTTAGGGGGTCCACCACGGCCCGGGGAGCTGTTTTTT.

The sample holds a few counts of this clonotype. The rearrangement links TRBV12-3 or TRBV12-4 to TRBJ2-7; D may correspond to TRBD1 or TRBD2 (6 bases each). The V gene lost 3 bases and the J gene lost 6 bases, with 15 bases spanning the gap. This CDR3 region has 14 residues. The chain's CDR3 is CASSFWSGGGEQYF. The CDR3 DNA sequence: TGTGCCAGCAGTTTTTGGTCCGGGGGCGGCGAGCAGTACTTC.

This clonotype was seen at least ten times. The chain joins TRBV28 to TRBJ1-2, with 12 nucleotides matching TRBD1. CDR3 size: 18 residues. V trimming: 5 bases; J trimming: 0 bases; junction bases outside the gene matches: 10. The germline V gene encodes CDR1 MDHEN and CDR2 SYDVKM. CDR3 region: CASSNSGGQGATNYGYTF. CDR3 sequence (DNA): TGTGCCAGCAGTAACTCCGGGGGACAGGGGGCCACTAACTATGGCTACACCTTC.

This clonotype appeared many times. The chain uses TRBV24-1 and TRBJ2-5; TRBD2 matches at 14 bases. This CDR3 region has 18 residues. CDR1 is KGHDR and CDR2 is SFDVKD in the germline V gene. Unmatched junction bases numbered 7, after V lost 4 bases and J lost 1 base. For the CDR3, the DNA is TGTGCCACCAGTGAGGAAGGACTAGCGGGGGGCCCCCAAGAGACCCAGTACTTC. Its protein is CATSEEGLAGGPQETQYF.

This clonotype was observed at least ten times. The genes are TRBV5-1 and TRBJ1-2; D perhaps matches TRBD1 (6 bases). The V end lost 0 bases, the J end lost 4 bases, and 13 bases lay between the germline ends. CDR1 SGHRS and CDR2 YFSETQ come from the germline V gene. This CDR3 comprises 15 residues. The CDR3 here is CASSLAQGPGYGYTF. In DNA, the CDR3 is TGCGCCAGCAGCTTGGCCCAGGGGCCAGGCTATGGCTACACCTTC. The whole variable domain, remainder taken from reference TRBV5-1 and TRBJ1-2, is KAGVTQTPRYLIKTRGQQVTLSCSPISGHRSVSWYQQTPGQGLQFLFEYFSETQRNKGNFPGRFSGRQFSNSRSEMNVSTLELGDSALYLCASSLAQGPGYGYTFGSGTRLTVV.

This clonotype has a handful of counts. This chain joins TRBV7-2 and TRBJ2-3; tentative D call: TRBD1 (5 bases). The V and J ends lost 5 bases and 8 bases respectively, with 17 bases between them. CDR1 is SGHTA, CDR2 FQGNSA, per germline. The CDR3 has 14 residues. The CDR3 sequence: CASSPHSSQGTQYF. The CDR3 DNA reads as TGTGCCAGCAGCCCCCATTCGTCTCAGGGTACGCAGTATTTT.

In this sample, this clonotype turned up many times. V gene TRBV12-3 or TRBV12-4 combines with J gene TRBJ1-1; unclear D gene. This CDR3 comprises 13 residues. Trimming shortened V by 2 bases and J by 1 base, and 5 bases separated the two germline ends. CDR3 coding DNA: TGTGCCAGCAGTTTAATGGAGAACACTGAAGCTTTCTTT. Encoded protein: CASSLMENTEAFF.

This clonotype was found many times. The gene calls are TRBV28 and TRBJ2-5; possible D gene TRBD2, 5 bases. The length of the CDR3 is 15 residues. CDR1 is MDHEN, CDR2 SYDVKM, per germline. The V end lost 3 bases, the J end lost 1 base, and 12 bases lay between the germline ends. As DNA, the CDR3 is TGTGCCAGCAGTTTTAAGAGGGTCCCCCAAGAGACCCAGTACTTC. It is translated as CASSFKRVPQETQYF.

This clonotype was recorded many times. This chain uses TRBV27 with TRBJ1-5; no clear D gene. The V gene's germline CDR1 is MNHEY and CDR2 SMNVEV (reference sequence). V lost 10 bases and J lost 2, with 12 bases in between. The CDR3 spans 13 residues. This chain's CDR3 is CAMAEGGNQPQHF. The CDR3 nucleotides read TGTGCCATGGCTGAGGGTGGCAATCAGCCCCAGCATTTT.

The sample holds many counts of this clonotype. The chain is built from TRBV7-2 and TRBJ2-3; a possible D gene is TRBD2 (7 bases). Germline V gene sequence: CDR1 SGHTA, CDR2 FQGNSA. V lost 5 bases, J lost 3 bases, and 18 bases lay in between. This CDR3 spans 16 amino acids. The DNA for the CDR3 is TGTGCCAGCAGCCCCCGTCGCGGGGGCGGGACAGATACGCAGTATTTT. This translates into CASSPRRGGGTDTQYF.

This clonotype showed up many times. The chain joins TRBV29-1 to TRBJ2-5; 7 nucleotides agree with TRBD2. V lost 5 bases to trimming and J lost 3 bases; unmatched junction nucleotides: 6. This CDR3 is built from 13 residues. Germline-derived CDR1 and CDR2 are SQVTM and ANQGSEA. This chain's CDR3 is CSVITGGEETQYF. Here the CDR3 DNA reads TGCAGCGTTATAACTGGGGGGGAAGAGACCCAGTACTTC.

The chain employs TRBV29-1 and TRBJ1-1, with D possibly matching TRBD1 (6 bases). The CDR3 extends over 13 amino acids. Germline lookup yields CDR1 SQVTM and CDR2 ANQGSEA. Trimming shortened V by 7 bases and J by 3 bases, and 15 bases separated the two germline ends. The CDR3 DNA reads TGCAGCGCTGGGGTAGACAGGTACACTGAAGCTTTCTTT. This translates into CSAGVDRYTEAFF.